This T cell receptor (beta chain) derives from a study of cytomegalovirus exposure and HLA in healthy donors. Study context: Unique TCR beta sequences numbering around 110 million came from about 179 million T cells in an earlier analysis.

General study findings and limits: Roughly uniform depth of sequencing across donors was assumed in presence/absence analyses.

V lost 3 bases to trimming and J lost 3 bases; unmatched junction nucleotides: 11. The CDR3 spans 19 residues. Germline V gene data show CDR1 as LGHNA and CDR2 as YNFKEQ. In the PCR, 60 Vbeta and 13 Jbeta primers were used. Data came from immunoSEQ multiplex PCR; TCRdb stores just in-frame clones and leaves some out. In all, the sample yields 130,000 to 150,000 clones. Note on this clone: The antigen is undetermined.

V usage is TRBV4-2 and J usage is TRBJ2-2; TRBD1 agrees at 12 bases. The clonotype comes from a man aged 40-49 years in good health and CMV-seronegative. Source material: PBMCs. The CDR3 DNA reads TGTGCCAGCAGCCACCCAGGGACAGGGGGCGTTTTTTACACCGGGGAGCTGTTTTTT. It specifies CASSHPGTGGVFYTGELFF.